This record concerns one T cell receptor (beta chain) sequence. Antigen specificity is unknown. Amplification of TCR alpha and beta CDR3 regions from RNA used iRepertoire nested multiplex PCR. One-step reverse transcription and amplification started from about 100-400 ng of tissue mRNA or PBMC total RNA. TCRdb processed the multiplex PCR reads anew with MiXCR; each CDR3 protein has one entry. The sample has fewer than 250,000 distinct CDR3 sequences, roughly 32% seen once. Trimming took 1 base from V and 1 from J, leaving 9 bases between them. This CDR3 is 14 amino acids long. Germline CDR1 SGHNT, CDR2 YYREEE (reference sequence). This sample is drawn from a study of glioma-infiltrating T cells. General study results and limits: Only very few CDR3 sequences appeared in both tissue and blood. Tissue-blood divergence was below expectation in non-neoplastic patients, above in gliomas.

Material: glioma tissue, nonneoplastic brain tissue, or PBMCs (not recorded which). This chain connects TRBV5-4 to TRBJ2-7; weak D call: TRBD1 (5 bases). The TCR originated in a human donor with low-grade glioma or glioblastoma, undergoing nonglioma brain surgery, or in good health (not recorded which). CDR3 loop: CASSLSGMSYEQYF. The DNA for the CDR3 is TGTGCCAGCAGCTTGTCAGGGATGTCCTACGAGCAGTACTTC. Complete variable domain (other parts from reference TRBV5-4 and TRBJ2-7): ETGVTQSPTHLIKTRGQQVTLRCSSQSGHNTVSWYQQALGQGPQFIFQYYREEENGRGNFPPRFSGLQFPNYSSELNVNALELDDSALYLCASSLSGMSYEQYFGPGTRLTVT.